This TCR beta chain was sequenced during a study of identical twins. V lost 6 bases and J lost 3; bases outside the gene matches: 10. The CDR3 loop spans 15 amino acids. The germline gives CDR1 ENHRY, CDR2 SYGVKD. TCRdb fed the 5' RACE reads into MiXCR, producing one record per CDR3 protein. This table holds approximately 250,000 distinct CDR3 sequences, 5% to 7% found once. This sample also belongs to another study, concerning T cells expressing NK-cell markers.

This chain links TRBV10-3 with TRBJ2-7; 8 bases match TRBD1. The sequenced sample consisted of CD8+ T cells sorted from blood. This TCR was recovered from a woman under 30 in good health. This CDR3 is CAISPLRDRNYEQYF. CDR3 DNA: TGTGCCATCAGCCCCCTCCGGGACAGGAACTACGAGCAGTACTTC.